This note documents a single TCR beta chain sequence. With V trimmed by 10 bases and J by 7 bases, 10 bases remained unmatched. The CDR3 extends over 13 amino acids. CDR1 and CDR2 from the germline V gene are MDHEN and SYDVKM. The sample belongs to a study of PD-L1 blockade in urothelial cancer. Some clones are missing from TCRdb's copy, which holds only in-frame ones; the method was immunoSEQ multiplex PCR. The data hold under 120,000 clones, with under 85% observed a single time. The material sequenced was PBMCs, taken around atezolizumab (anti-PD-L1) treatment. The V gene is TRBV28, the J gene TRBJ2-1, with TRBD2 matching 7 bases. The sequence was collected from a man aged 45-60 years with urothelial cancer. CDR3: CATGLADSNEQFF. CDR3 bases: TGTGCCACAGGGCTAGCGGATTCTAATGAGCAGTTCTTC. The complete variable domain, with remaining parts taken from reference TRBV28 and TRBJ2-1, reads DVKVTQSSRYLVKRTGEKVFLECVQDMDHENMFWYRQDPGLGLRLIYFSYDVKMKEKGDIPEGYSVSREKKERFSLILESASTNQTSMYLCATGLADSNEQFFGPGTRLTVL.